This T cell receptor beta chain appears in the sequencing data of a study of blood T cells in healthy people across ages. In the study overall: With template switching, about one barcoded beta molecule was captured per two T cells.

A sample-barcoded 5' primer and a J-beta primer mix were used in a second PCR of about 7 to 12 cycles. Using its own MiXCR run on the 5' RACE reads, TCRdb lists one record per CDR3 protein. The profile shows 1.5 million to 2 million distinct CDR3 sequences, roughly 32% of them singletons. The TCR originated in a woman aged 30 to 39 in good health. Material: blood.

The CDR3 sequence is CASAGETYEQYF. Here the CDR3 DNA reads TGTGCCAGCGCGGGAGAGACGTACGAGCAGTACTTC. The chain is built from TRBV28 and TRBJ2-7, with 7 bases fitting TRBD2. V lost 8 bases to trimming and J lost 4 bases; unmatched junction nucleotides: 5. Germline CDR1 is MDHEN and CDR2 is SYDVKM. The CDR3 sequence is 12 residues long.